A selection of T cell receptor beta chains follows, all from one sample in a study of cytomegalovirus exposure and HLA in healthy donors. Produced via immunoSEQ multiplex PCR; TCRdb's table is partial and in-frame only. The sample carries some 96,000 clones, 64% recorded once. The material sequenced was PBMCs. These receptors were taken from a man between 60 and 75 years old in good health and CMV-seronegative. Each CDR3 is given with its conserved first and last residue. Each record gives: V gene, clone size, CDR3 protein. Clone sizes are given selectively: once, few, many, or a class where the clone is expanded.

>TRBV19|NA
CASSIGASRKVDEQFF
>TRBV2|NA
CASRRTVGSNQPQHF
>TRBV6-1|NA
CASSEGQYQPQHF
>TRBV10-3|NA
CAISERTASSLNTEAFF
>TRBV29-1|NA
CSVERGEKLFF
>TRBV29-1|NA
CSVAYDVNTEAFF
>TRBV5-5|NA
CASSVRDRGLEKLFF
>TRBV10-2|NA
CASSDPGTTNEKLFF
>TRBV10-1|NA
CASSESGTTQETQYF
>TRBV2|NA
CASMGQGPTEAFF
>TRBV19|NA
CASGRTSGGANTDTQYF
>TRBV27|few
CASREAGSTDTQYF
>TRBV6-5|NA
CASSYSPSGTYNEQFF
>TRBV7-6|NA
CASSPGQFYNEQFF
>TRBV30|NA
CAWSEGPLYGYTF
>TRBV4-1|NA
CASSLSGTGLGETQYF
>TRBV27|NA
CASSLVGVGETQYF
>TRBV29-1|NA
CSVEVRSGRDTQYF
>TRBV25-1|NA
CASSELRVGVGEQYF
>TRBV19|NA
CASTRTDTGLGHTQYF
>TRBV2|once
CASRDRSNQPQHF